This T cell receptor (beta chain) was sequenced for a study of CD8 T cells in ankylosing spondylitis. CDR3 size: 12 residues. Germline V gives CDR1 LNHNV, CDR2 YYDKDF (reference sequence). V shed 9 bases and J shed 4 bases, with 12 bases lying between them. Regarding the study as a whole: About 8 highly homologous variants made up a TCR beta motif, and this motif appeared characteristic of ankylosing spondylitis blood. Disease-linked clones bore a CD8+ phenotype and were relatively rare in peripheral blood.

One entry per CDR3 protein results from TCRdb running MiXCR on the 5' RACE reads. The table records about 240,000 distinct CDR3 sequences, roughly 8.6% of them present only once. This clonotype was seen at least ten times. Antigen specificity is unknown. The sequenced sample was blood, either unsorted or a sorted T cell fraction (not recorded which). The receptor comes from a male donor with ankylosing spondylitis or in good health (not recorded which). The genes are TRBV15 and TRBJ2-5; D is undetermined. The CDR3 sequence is CATSVSGETQYF. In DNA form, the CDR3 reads TGTGCCACTTCTGTTTCGGGAGAGACCCAGTACTTC.